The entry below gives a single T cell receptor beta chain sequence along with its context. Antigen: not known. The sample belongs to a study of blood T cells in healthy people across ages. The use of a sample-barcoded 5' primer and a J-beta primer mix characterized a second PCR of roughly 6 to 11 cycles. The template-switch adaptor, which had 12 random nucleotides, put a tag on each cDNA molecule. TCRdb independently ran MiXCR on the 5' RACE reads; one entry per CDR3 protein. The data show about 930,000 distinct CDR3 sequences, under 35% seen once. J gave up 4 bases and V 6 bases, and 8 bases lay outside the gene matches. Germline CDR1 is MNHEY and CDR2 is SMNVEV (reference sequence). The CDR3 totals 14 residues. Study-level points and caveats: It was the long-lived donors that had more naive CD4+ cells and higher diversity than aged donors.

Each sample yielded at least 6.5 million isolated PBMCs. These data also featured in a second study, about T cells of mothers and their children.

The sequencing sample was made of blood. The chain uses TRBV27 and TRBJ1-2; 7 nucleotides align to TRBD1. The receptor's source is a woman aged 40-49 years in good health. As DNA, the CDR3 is TGTGCCAGCAGCACGGACAGGAGACTCTATGGCTACACCTTC. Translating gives CASSTDRRLYGYTF.